This T cell receptor beta chain was recovered during a study of blood T cell repertoires in COVID-19. Study in general: The United States, Italy and Spain were the sources of the acute and convalescent COVID-19 samples. The analysed material was cDNA or gDNA that came from T cells, B-cell-depleted T cells, or PBMCs.

Clones were read by immunoSEQ multiplex PCR, and TCRdb kept only the in-frame ones, dropping some. The sample comprises about 300,000 clones, around 85% of which are singletons, and more than 2% rests with the top ten. Participants, about 18 to 100 years old, spanned around 25 US areas. The germline gives CDR1 SGHTA, CDR2 FQGNSA. This CDR3 has 13 amino acids. V was pared by 5 bases and J by 4 bases, with 4 bases of the junction left unmatched. The source material was PBMCs or T cells enriched from blood (not recorded which). The clonotype comes from a man younger than 40 who had recovered from COVID-19. The V gene is TRBV7-2, the J gene TRBJ2-7; 8 nucleotides align to TRBD2. CDR3 sequence: CASSLQREYEQYF. The CDR3 nucleotides read TGTGCCAGCAGCCTTCAGCGGGAGTACGAGCAGTACTTC.